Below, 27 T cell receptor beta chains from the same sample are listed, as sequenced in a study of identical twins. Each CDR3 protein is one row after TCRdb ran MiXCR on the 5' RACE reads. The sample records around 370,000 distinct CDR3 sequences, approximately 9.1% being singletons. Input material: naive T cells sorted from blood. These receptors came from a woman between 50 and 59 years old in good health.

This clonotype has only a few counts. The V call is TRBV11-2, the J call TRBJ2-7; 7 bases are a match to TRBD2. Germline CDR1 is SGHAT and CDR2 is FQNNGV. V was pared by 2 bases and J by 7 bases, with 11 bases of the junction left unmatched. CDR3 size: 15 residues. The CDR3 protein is CASSLQSGAVLEQYF. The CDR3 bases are TGTGCCAGCAGCTTACAGAGCGGGGCCGTGTTAGAGCAGTACTTC.

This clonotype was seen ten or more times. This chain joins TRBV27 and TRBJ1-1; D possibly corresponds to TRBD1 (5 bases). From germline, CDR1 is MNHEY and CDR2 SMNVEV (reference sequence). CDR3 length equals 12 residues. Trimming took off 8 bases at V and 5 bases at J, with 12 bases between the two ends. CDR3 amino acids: CASHRKGTEAFF. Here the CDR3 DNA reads TGTGCCAGCCACAGGAAGGGTACTGAAGCTTTCTTT.

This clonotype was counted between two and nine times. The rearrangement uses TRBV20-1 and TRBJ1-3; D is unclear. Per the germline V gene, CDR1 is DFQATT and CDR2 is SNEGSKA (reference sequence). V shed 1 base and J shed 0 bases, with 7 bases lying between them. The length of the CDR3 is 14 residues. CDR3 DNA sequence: TGCAGTGCTAGAGTGGGCAGCTCTGGAAACACCATATATTTT. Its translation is CSARVGSSGNTIYF.

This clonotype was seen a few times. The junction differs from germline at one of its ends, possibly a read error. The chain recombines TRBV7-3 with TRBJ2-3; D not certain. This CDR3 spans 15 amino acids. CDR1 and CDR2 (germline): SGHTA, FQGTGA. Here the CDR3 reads CVSSLEPGTKDTQYF. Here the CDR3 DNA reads TGTGTCAGCAGCTTGGAGCCGGGCACAAAAGATACGCAGTATTTT.

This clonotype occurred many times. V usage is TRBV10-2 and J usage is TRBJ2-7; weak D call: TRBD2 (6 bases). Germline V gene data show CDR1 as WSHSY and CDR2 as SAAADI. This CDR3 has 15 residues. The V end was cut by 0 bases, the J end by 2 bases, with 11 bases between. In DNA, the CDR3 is TGCGCCAGCAGTGAGTCCGGGACTGTAACCTACGAGCAGTACTTC. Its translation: CASSESGTVTYEQYF.

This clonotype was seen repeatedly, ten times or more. CDR3 loop: CASSLDSYEQYV. DNA of the CDR3: TGCGCCAGCAGCTTAGACTCTTACGAGCAGTACGTC. The chain couples TRBV12-3 or TRBV12-4 to TRBJ2-7; D unclear. The CDR3 contains 12 residues.

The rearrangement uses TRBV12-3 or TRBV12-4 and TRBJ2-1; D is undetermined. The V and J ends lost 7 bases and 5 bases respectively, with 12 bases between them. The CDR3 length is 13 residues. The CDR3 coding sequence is TGTGCCAGCACCGTGGGTGGGAACAATGAGCAGTTCTTC. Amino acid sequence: CASTVGGNNEQFF.

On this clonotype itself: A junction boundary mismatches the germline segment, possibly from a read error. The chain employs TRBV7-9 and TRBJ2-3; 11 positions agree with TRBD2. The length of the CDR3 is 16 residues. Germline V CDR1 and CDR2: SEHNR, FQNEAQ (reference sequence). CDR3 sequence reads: CVSSRLAGQGADTQYF. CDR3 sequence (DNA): TGTGTCAGCAGCCGACTAGCGGGACAAGGGGCAGATACGCAGTATTTT.

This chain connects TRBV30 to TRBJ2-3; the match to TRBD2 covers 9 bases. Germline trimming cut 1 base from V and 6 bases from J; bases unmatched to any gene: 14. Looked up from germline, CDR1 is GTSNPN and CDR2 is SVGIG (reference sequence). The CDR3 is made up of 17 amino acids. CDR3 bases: TGTGCCTGGAGTGGGATGGCTAGCGGGACGCACAGGGATACGCAGTATTTT. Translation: CAWSGMASGTHRDTQYF. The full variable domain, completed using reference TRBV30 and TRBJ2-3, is SQTIHQWPATLVQPVGSPLSLECTVEGTSNPNLYWYRQAAGRGLQLLFYSVGIGQISSEVPQNLSASRPQDRQFILSSKKLLLSDSGFYLCAWSGMASGTHRDTQYFGPGTRLTVL.

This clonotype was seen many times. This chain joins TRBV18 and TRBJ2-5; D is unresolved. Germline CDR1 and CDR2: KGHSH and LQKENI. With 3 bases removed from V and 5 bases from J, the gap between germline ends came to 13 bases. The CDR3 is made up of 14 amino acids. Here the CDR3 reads CASSPDGERETQYF. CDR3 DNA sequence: TGTGCCAGCTCACCGGACGGCGAGAGGGAGACCCAGTACTTC.

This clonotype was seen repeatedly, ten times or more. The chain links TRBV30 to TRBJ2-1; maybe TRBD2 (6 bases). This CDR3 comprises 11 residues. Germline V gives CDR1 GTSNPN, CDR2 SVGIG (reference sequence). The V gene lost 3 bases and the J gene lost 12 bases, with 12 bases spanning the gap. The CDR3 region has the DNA TGTGCCTGGAGCCCCCTGGAGGGGCAGTTCTTC. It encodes CAWSPLEGQFF.

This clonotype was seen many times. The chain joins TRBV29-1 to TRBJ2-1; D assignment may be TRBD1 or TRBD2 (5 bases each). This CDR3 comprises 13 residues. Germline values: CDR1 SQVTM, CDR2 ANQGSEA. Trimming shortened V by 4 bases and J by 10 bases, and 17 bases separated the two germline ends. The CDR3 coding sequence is TGCAGCGTTGGCTCCACCGGGACGGCGGAGCAGTTCTTC. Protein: CSVGSTGTAEQFF.

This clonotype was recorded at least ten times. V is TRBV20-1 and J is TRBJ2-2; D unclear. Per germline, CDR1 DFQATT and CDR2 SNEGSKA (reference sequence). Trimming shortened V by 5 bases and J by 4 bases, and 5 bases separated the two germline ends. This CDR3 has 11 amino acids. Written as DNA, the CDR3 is TGCAGTGCTTTCCGCACCGGGGAGCTGTTTTTT. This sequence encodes CSAFRTGELFF.

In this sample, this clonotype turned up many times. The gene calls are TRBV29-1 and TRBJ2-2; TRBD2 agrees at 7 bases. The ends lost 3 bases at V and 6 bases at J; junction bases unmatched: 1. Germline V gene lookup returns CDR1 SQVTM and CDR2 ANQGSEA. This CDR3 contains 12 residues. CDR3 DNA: TGCAGCGTTGACCTAGCGGCCGGGGAGCTGTTTTTT. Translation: CSVDLAAGELFF.

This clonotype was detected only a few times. CDR3 protein: CASSLRGINQPQHF. In nucleotides, the CDR3 is TGTGCCAGCAGTTTGAGAGGGATCAATCAGCCCCAGCATTTT. The chain employs TRBV12-3 or TRBV12-4 and TRBJ1-5, with D hard to call. The V end was cut by 3 bases, the J end by 3 bases, with 9 bases between. This CDR3 contains 14 residues.

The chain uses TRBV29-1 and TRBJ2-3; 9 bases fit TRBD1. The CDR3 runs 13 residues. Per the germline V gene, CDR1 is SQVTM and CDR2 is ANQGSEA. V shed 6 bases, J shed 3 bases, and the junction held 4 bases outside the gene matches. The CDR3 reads CSVTGTGTDTQYF. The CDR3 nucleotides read TGCAGCGTGACCGGGACAGGGACAGATACGCAGTATTTT.

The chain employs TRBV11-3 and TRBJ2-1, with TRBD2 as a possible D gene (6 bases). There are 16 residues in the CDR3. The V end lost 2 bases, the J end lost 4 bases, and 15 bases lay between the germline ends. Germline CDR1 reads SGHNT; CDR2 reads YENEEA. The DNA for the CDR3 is TGTGCCAGCAGCTTATCCAGCGGACTACCTTACAATGAGCAGTTCTTC. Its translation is CASSLSSGLPYNEQFF.

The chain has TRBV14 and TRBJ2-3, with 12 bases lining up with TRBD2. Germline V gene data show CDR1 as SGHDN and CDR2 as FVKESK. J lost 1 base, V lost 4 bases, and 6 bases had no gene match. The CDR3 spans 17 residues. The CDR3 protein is CASSPIRLAGGTDTQYF. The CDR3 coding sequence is TGTGCCAGCAGCCCAATTCGACTAGCGGGAGGCACAGATACGCAGTATTTT.

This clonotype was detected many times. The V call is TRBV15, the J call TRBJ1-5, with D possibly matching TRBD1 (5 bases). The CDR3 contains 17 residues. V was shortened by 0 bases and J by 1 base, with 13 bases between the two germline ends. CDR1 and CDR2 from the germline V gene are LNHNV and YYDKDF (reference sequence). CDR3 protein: CATSRDQGGWSNQPQHF. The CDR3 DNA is TGTGCCACCAGCAGAGATCAGGGCGGATGGAGCAATCAGCCCCAGCATTTT.

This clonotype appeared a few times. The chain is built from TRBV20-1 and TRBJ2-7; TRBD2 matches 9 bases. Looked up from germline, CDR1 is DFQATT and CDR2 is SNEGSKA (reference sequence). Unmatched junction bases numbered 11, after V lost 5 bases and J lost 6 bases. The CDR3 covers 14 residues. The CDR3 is CSAPRLAALLEQYF. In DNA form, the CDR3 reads TGCAGTGCTCCACGACTAGCGGCCCTCCTCGAGCAGTACTTC.

The CDR3 sequence: CASRSGRRGNTIYF. CDR3 DNA sequence: TGTGCCAGCAGATCAGGACGAAGGGGAAACACCATATATTTT. J is TRBJ1-3 and V is TRBV12-3 or TRBV12-4, with D hard to call. Between the trimmed V and J ends, which lost 6 bases and 4 bases, there was a span of 13 bases. CDR3 length: 14 residues.

The CDR3 spells CASSYSGTINNEQFF. CDR3 DNA: TGTGCCAGCAGTTACTCGGGGACTATAAACAATGAGCAGTTCTTC. V is TRBV6-6 and J is TRBJ2-1, with 7 bases that match TRBD2. Trimming at V came to 0 bases and at J to 5 bases, leaving 4 bases not matched to a gene. CDR1 is MNHNY and CDR2 is SVGAGI in the germline V gene (reference sequence). This CDR3 is built from 15 residues.

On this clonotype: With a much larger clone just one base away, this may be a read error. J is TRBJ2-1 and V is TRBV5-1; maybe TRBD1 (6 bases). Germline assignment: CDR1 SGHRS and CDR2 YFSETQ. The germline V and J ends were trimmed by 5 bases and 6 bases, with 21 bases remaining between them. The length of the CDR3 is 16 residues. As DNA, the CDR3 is TGCGCCAGCAGATTGTCTCAGCTGGGGGCAATCAATGAGCAGTTCTTC. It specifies CASRLSQLGAINEQFF.

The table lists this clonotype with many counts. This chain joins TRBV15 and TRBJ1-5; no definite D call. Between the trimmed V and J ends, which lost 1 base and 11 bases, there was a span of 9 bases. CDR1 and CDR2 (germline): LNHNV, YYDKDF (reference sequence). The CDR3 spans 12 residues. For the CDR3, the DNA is TGTGCCACCAGCAGAGGGATCGAAACCCAGCATTTT. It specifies CATSRGIETQHF.

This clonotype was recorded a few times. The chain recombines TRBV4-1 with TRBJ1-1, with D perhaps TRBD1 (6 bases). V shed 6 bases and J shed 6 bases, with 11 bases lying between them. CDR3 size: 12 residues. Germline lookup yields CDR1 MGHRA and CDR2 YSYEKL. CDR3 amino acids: CASRRGAAEAFF. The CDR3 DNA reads TGCGCCAGCAGGCGGGGGGCCGCTGAAGCTTTCTTT.

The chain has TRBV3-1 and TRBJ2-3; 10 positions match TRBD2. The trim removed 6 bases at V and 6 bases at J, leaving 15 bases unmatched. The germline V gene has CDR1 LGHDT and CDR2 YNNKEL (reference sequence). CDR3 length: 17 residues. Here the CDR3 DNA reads TGTGCCAGCAGTCAGACTAGCGGGCCACCGGGCGGGGATACGCAGTATTTT. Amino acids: CASSQTSGPPGGDTQYF.

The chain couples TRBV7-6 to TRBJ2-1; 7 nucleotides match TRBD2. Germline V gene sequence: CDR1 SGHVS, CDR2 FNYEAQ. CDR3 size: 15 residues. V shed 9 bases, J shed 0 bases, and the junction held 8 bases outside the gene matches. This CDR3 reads CASRRGGSSYNEQFF. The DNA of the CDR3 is TGTGCCAGTAGGAGGGGCGGGAGCTCCTACAATGAGCAGTTCTTC.